The 20 T cell receptor beta chains below were found in one sample sequenced in a study of OX40 agonist ivuxolimab in advanced cancers. Sequencing used immunoSEQ multiplex PCR; TCRdb keeps in-frame clones, though not all of them. The sample holds 40,000 to 60,000 clones, 85% to 90% seen once. The sequences come from CD4+ or CD8+ T cells sorted from blood, collected in a trial of the OX40 agonist ivuxolimab. The source of these receptors is an adult with an advanced solid tumor such as melanoma, head and neck, liver or kidney cancer.

The rearrangement uses TRBV7-6 and TRBJ1-1; D is perhaps TRBD1 (6 bases). The CDR3 length is 14 residues. The germline V and J ends were trimmed by 3 bases and 0 bases, with 8 bases remaining between them. CDR1 is SGHVS and CDR2 is FNYEAQ in the germline V gene. The chain's CDR3 is CASSLGHMNTEAFF. DNA for the CDR3: TGTGCCAGCAGCTTGGGACACATGAACACTGAAGCTTTCTTT.

This chain uses TRBV9 with TRBJ2-7, with TRBD1 matching 7 bases. V lost 4 bases to trimming and J lost 1 base; unmatched junction nucleotides: 5. The germline gives CDR1 SGDLS, CDR2 YYNGEE. CDR3 size: 14 residues. In nucleotides, the CDR3 is TGTGCCAGCAGCCAGACAGGGCAATCCTACGAGCAGTACTTC. This sequence encodes CASSQTGQSYEQYF.

The chain combines TRBV4-2 with TRBJ1-5; D is perhaps TRBD1 (5 bases). The CDR3 contains 15 residues. V was shortened by 0 bases and J by 3 bases, with 9 bases between the two germline ends. CDR1 is LGHNA and CDR2 is YNFKEQ in the germline V gene. CDR3 coding DNA: TGTGCCAGCAGCCAAGATACACAGGTCAATCAGCCCCAGCATTTT. Its protein is CASSQDTQVNQPQHF.

CDR3 in amino acids: CASSPKGATNEKLFF. Written as DNA, the CDR3 is TGTGCCAGCAGCCCTAAGGGCGCAACTAATGAAAAACTGTTTTTT. The chain couples TRBV27 to TRBJ1-4; D is unresolved. In germline, CDR1 is MNHEY, CDR2 SMNVEV (reference sequence). This CDR3 has 15 amino acids. Deletions cut 6 bases from V and 0 bases from J, with 11 bases between.

J is TRBJ2-3 and V is TRBV13, with 9 positions matching TRBD2. Trimming removed 5 bases from V and 4 bases from J; junction bases left unmatched: 13. From germline, CDR1 is PRHDT and CDR2 FYEKMQ (reference sequence). CDR3 length equals 17 residues. The CDR3 region has the DNA TGTGCCAGCAGCCAACCCACTGGACTAGCGCTTCCAGATACGCAGTATTTT. Amino acid sequence: CASSQPTGLALPDTQYF.

V is TRBV28 and J is TRBJ1-1; possibly TRBD1 for D (5 bases). The V gene lost 6 bases and the J gene lost 1 base, with 12 bases spanning the gap. Looked up from germline, CDR1 is MDHEN and CDR2 is SYDVKM. The CDR3 covers 14 residues. The CDR3 is CASSTGRENTEAFF. The CDR3 coding sequence is TGTGCCAGCAGCACGGGACGGGAGAACACTGAAGCTTTCTTT.

The rearrangement links TRBV4-1 to TRBJ1-2; D perhaps matches TRBD1 (5 bases). The germline V gene has CDR1 MGHRA and CDR2 YSYEKL. V lost 1 base and J 7 bases, leaving 7 bases between the germline ends. The CDR3 is 12 residues long. CDR3 in DNA: TGCGCCAGCAGCCAAGCCGGGGGTGGCTACACCTTC. Translated, it gives CASSQAGGGYTF.

The chain combines TRBV19 with TRBJ2-7, with D possibly TRBD2 on 5 matching bases. CDR1 and CDR2 from the germline V gene are LNHDA and SQIVND (reference sequence). The CDR3 extends over 16 amino acids. V lost 5 bases to trimming and J lost 0 bases, with 17 bases between them. The CDR3 DNA reads as TGTGCCAGTAGTGAGTCCGGGATTCCAGGCTCCTACGAGCAGTACTTC. Amino acids: CASSESGIPGSYEQYF.

This clone has just one count. The chain carries TRBV2 and TRBJ2-3; possible D gene TRBD1, 5 bases. Germline V gives CDR1 SNHLY, CDR2 FYNNEI. The CDR3 sequence is 16 residues long. Deletions cut 6 bases from V and 2 bases from J, with 18 bases between. The CDR3 DNA reads as TGTGCCAGCAGCGAATGGGGCAGGGAAATCACAGATACGCAGTATTTT. This gives the protein CASSEWGREITDTQYF. The whole variable domain, filled in from reference TRBV2 and TRBJ2-3, reads EPEVTQTPSHQVTQMGQEVILRCVPISNHLYFYWYRQILGQKVEFLVSFYNNEISEKSEIFDDQFSVERPDGSNFTLKIRSTKLEDSAMYFCASSEWGREITDTQYFGPGTRLTVL.

The V and J genes are TRBV19 and TRBJ2-2; D gene unclear. Per the germline V gene, CDR1 is LNHDA and CDR2 is SQIVND (reference sequence). The CDR3 extends over 12 amino acids. Trimming removed 3 bases from V and 5 bases from J, with 4 bases in between. CDR3 coding DNA: TGTGCCAGTAGTATCTATACCGGGGAGCTGTTTTTT. It encodes CASSIYTGELFF. Based on the CDR3 plus reference TRBV19 and TRBJ2-2, the full variable domain is DGGITQSPKYLFRKEGQNVTLSCEQNLNHDAMYWYRQDPGQGLRLIYYSQIVNDFQKGDIAEGYSVSREKKESFPLTVTSAQKNPTAFYLCASSIYTGELFFGEGSRLTVL.

This clone has only a few counts. CDR3 coding DNA: TGTGCCTGGACCACAGCAGGCGATACGCAGTATTTT. Its translation is CAWTTAGDTQYF. The chain recombines TRBV30 with TRBJ2-3; no definite D call. V was trimmed by 4 bases and J by 6 bases, leaving 11 bases between them. This CDR3 spans 12 amino acids. Per the germline V gene, CDR1 is GTSNPN and CDR2 is SVGIG (reference sequence). Complete variable domain (other parts from reference TRBV30 and TRBJ2-3): SQTIHQWPATLVQPVGSPLSLECTVEGTSNPNLYWYRQAAGRGLQLLFYSVGIGQISSEVPQNLSASRPQDRQFILSSKKLLLSDSGFYLCAWTTAGDTQYFGPGTRLTVL.

This rearrangement joins TRBV19 to TRBJ1-2, with D unclear. CDR1 is LNHDA and CDR2 is SQIVND in the germline V gene (reference sequence). V shed 5 bases and J shed 4 bases, with 17 bases lying between them. The CDR3 consists of 15 residues. CDR3 region: CASSPVRASSYGYTF. The CDR3, as DNA: TGTGCCAGTAGTCCTGTACGGGCCTCTAGCTATGGCTACACCTTC.

The V call is TRBV6-1, the J call TRBJ2-7; weak D call: TRBD2 (5 bases). V gave up 7 bases and J gave up 2 bases, with 9 bases separating them. Germline loops: CDR1 MNHNS, CDR2 SASEGT. The CDR3 sequence is 12 residues long. In DNA form, the CDR3 reads TGTGCCAGCACCTGGGGAGCCTACGAGCAGTACTTC. Protein product: CASTWGAYEQYF.

On this clone: Different DNA sequences within this sample yield the same CDR3. The genes are TRBV7-9 and TRBJ2-1; D is uncertain. The length of the CDR3 is 14 residues. The germline CDR1 and CDR2 sequences are SEHNR and FQNEAQ (reference sequence). Trimming removed 1 base from V and 4 bases from J, with 8 bases in between. The CDR3 loop reads CASSLGSSYNEQFF. As DNA, the CDR3 is TGTGCCAGCAGCTTAGGGTCCTCGTACAATGAGCAGTTCTTC.

The V and J genes are TRBV4-2 and TRBJ1-2; 8 positions match TRBD1. The CDR3 is 12 residues long. Germline-derived CDR1 and CDR2 are LGHNA and YNFKEQ. The trim removed 5 bases at V and 8 bases at J, leaving 4 bases unmatched. The CDR3 bases are TGTGCCAGCAGCGATTGGACAGGGGGCTACACCTTC. Protein sequence: CASSDWTGGYTF.

V usage is TRBV6-5 and J usage is TRBJ2-5, with 10 nucleotides matching TRBD1. V lost 6 bases to trimming and J lost 5 bases; unmatched junction nucleotides: 9. The CDR3 has 15 amino acids. Looked up from germline, CDR1 is MNHEY and CDR2 is SVGAGI. CDR3 in DNA: TGTGCCAGCAGAAGACGGGGGACAGGGGAGGAGACCCAGTACTTC. Amino acid sequence: CASRRRGTGEETQYF.

The chain uses TRBV5-6 and TRBJ1-4, with D possibly being TRBD1 (6 bases). The length of the CDR3 is 16 residues. Germline CDR1 SGHDT, CDR2 YYEEEE. The ends were cut back, 4 bases at V and 0 bases at J, with 13 bases in the middle. The CDR3 DNA follows: TGTGCCAGCAGCGTTAGCGGGACACCAACTAATGAAAAACTGTTTTTT. The encoded protein is CASSVSGTPTNEKLFF.

The rearrangement links TRBV18 to TRBJ1-1; unclear D gene. Germline assignment: CDR1 KGHSH and CDR2 LQKENI. This CDR3 comprises 13 residues. With 1 base removed from V and 1 base from J, the gap between germline ends came to 4 bases. CDR3 nucleotides: TGTGCCAGCTCACCACAGGCGAACACTGAAGCTTTCTTT. As protein: CASSPQANTEAFF.

V and J are TRBV5-1 and TRBJ2-3; perhaps D is TRBD1 or TRBD2 (5 bases each). V lost 4 bases to trimming and J lost 2 bases, with 17 bases between them. Germline V CDR1 and CDR2: SGHRS, YFSETQ. The CDR3 runs 16 residues. CDR3 coding DNA: TGCGCCAGCAGCCCCCGGGGCAGGAGAGACACAGATACGCAGTATTTT. This encodes CASSPRGRRDTDTQYF.

This chain links TRBV29-1 with TRBJ1-2; no reliable D call. The CDR3 runs 14 residues. Germline V lookup: CDR1 SQVTM, CDR2 ANQGSEA. Trimming removed 1 base at V and 5 bases at J, with 14 bases between. DNA for the CDR3: TGCAGCGTTGAAGTCCCCTTGGATGGGTATGGCTACACCTTC. Translation: CSVEVPLDGYGYTF.